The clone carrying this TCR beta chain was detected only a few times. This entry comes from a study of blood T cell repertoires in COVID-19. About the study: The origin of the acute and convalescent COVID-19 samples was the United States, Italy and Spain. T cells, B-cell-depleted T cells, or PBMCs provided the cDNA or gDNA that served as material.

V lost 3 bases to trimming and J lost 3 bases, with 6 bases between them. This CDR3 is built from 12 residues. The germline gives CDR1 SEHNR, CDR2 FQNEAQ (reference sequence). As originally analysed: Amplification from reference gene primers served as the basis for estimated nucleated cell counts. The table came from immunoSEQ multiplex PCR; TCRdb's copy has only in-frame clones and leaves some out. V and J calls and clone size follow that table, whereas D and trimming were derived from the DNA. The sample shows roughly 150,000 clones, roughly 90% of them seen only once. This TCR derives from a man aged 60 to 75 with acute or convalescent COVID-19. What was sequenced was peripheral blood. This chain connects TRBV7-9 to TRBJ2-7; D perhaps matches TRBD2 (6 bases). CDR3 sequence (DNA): TGTGCCAGCAGCTTGACTAGCTACGAGCAGTACTTC. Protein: CASSLTSYEQYF.